These 32 T cell receptor beta chains were sequenced from one sample in a study of metastatic and nonmetastatic thyroid tumors. TCRdb re-clonotyped the PCR reads via MiXCR. The table has about 10,000 clones, approximately 29% seen once. Not a single patient had been given any form of treatment at any point before undergoing thyroid surgery. Material: tumor tissue. These receptors originate from a female donor with papillary thyroid cancer or a benign thyroid nodule (not recorded which). Some clones in this sample may be carry-over from other donors' samples.

In this sample, this clone is medium-sized. This chain links TRBV19 with TRBJ1-5; TRBD1 agrees at 9 bases. Germline V CDR1 and CDR2: LNHDA, SQIVND (reference sequence). The CDR3 length is 17 residues. With V trimmed by 5 bases and J by 6 bases, 14 bases remained unmatched. This chain's CDR3 is CASSSRDRVYTGQPQHF. The CDR3 nucleotides read TGTGCCAGTAGTTCTCGGGACAGGGTATATACTGGTCAGCCCCAGCATTTT.

This clone ranks as medium-sized. The chain has TRBV6-6 and TRBJ2-3; D ambiguous. Germline CDR1 MNHNY, CDR2 SVGAGI (reference sequence). CDR3 length: 13 amino acids. With 2 bases removed from V and 9 bases from J, the gap between germline ends came to 12 bases. The CDR3 loop is CASSYHKTETQYF. Written as DNA, the CDR3 is TGTGCCAGCAGTTACCATAAGACGGAGACGCAGTATTTT.

This clone was counted between two and nine times. The chain joins TRBV6-6 to TRBJ2-7; 7 nucleotides agree with TRBD2. The germline CDR1 and CDR2 sequences are MNHNY and SVGAGI (reference sequence). After removal of 0 bases from V and 3 bases from J, the junction contained 5 bases not matched to a gene. The CDR3 is 15 amino acids. The CDR3 protein is CASSYSGEGGYEQYF. CDR3 nucleotide sequence: TGTGCCAGCAGTTACTCGGGGGAGGGAGGCTACGAGCAGTACTTC.

This clone was observed a handful of times. V is TRBV27 and J is TRBJ2-1; D could derive from TRBD1 or TRBD2 (5 bases each). Deletions cut 4 bases from V and 2 bases from J, with 18 bases between. Germline CDR1 and CDR2: MNHEY and SMNVEV (reference sequence). CDR3 size: 17 residues. The CDR3 sequence is CASSSRGLKNTYNEQFF. For the CDR3, the DNA is TGTGCCAGCAGTTCCCGGGGCCTAAAAAATACCTACAATGAGCAGTTCTTC.

This clone has only a few counts. The gene calls are TRBV6-1 and TRBJ2-7, with D perhaps matching TRBD1 (5 bases). The length of the CDR3 is 13 residues. Trimming shortened V by 3 bases and J by 3 bases, and 9 bases separated the two germline ends. Germline V CDR1 and CDR2: MNHNS, SASEGT. The CDR3 loop is CASSDRDSYEQYF. DNA for the CDR3: TGTGCCAGCAGTGATCGAGACAGCTACGAGCAGTACTTC.

In this sample, this clone is medium-sized. The V call is TRBV20-1, the J call TRBJ1-4; a possible D gene is TRBD1 (6 bases). The germline V gene encodes CDR1 DFQATT and CDR2 SNEGSKA (reference sequence). The CDR3 runs to 11 residues. The CDR3 nucleotides read TGCAGCCAGGGGCAGGTTGAAAAACTGTTTTTT. Translated: CSQGQVEKLFF.

The chain couples TRBV11-1 to TRBJ2-5; the D is unclear. The V end lost 8 bases, the J end lost 5 bases, and 18 bases lay between the germline ends. The CDR3 sequence is 14 residues long. CDR1 is SGHAT and CDR2 is FQDESV in the germline V gene (reference sequence). CDR3 sequence reads: CASGVGSVGETQYF. In DNA, the CDR3 is TGTGCCAGCGGGGTGGGGTCCGTCGGGGAGACCCAGTACTTC.

The DNA of the CDR3 is TGTGCCTGGAGTGTAGGGGGGATGGCGGAGACCCAGTACTTC. Amino acids: CAWSVGGMAETQYF. The V call is TRBV30, the J call TRBJ2-5, with D perhaps TRBD1 or TRBD2 (6 bases each). The V and J ends lost 0 bases and 5 bases respectively, with 13 bases between them. The CDR3 is 14 residues long. Germline lookup yields CDR1 GTSNPN and CDR2 SVGIG (reference sequence).

This clone was detected only a few times. This may be a read error: a much more frequent sequence differs by one nucleotide. The rearrangement joins TRBV6-1 to TRBJ2-2; tentatively, D is TRBD1 (6 bases). Germline CDR1 reads MNHNS; CDR2 reads SASEGT. CDR3 length equals 16 residues. CDR3 coding DNA: TGTTCCATTCGGACCACAGGGAAATGGGACACCGGGGAGCTGTTTTTT. It codes for CSIRTTGKWDTGELFF.

This clone was seen many times. This chain links TRBV30 with TRBJ1-1; D unclear. CDR3 length equals 14 residues. Trimming removed 3 bases from V and 0 bases from J, with 11 bases in between. Germline values: CDR1 GTSNPN, CDR2 SVGIG (reference sequence). This CDR3 reads CAWSLGQVNTEAFF. The CDR3 DNA follows: TGTGCCTGGAGCCTCGGTCAGGTGAACACTGAAGCTTTCTTT.

This clone has at least ten counts. At one end the junction does not follow the germline gene, possibly because of a read error. CDR3 nucleotides: TGTGCCATCAGTGCCAGGCCCGACTCTGGGGCCAACGTCCCGACTTTC. Its translation is CAISARPDSGANVPTF. This sequence joins TRBV10-3 and TRBJ2-6, with D possibly matching TRBD1 (5 bases). The CDR3 consists of 16 residues. Germline CDR1 and CDR2: ENHRY and SYGVKD.

About this clone itself: A much larger clone sits a single nucleotide away, making a read error possible. The same CDR3 can be traced to other DNA sequences in this sample. V and J are TRBV10-3 and TRBJ2-3; 10 bases map to TRBD1. The CDR3 spans 14 residues. Germline lookup yields CDR1 ENHRY and CDR2 SYGVKD. V dropped 4 bases and J dropped 7; count of bases not matched to a gene: 5. CDR3 in amino acids: CAISGDRGQYTQYF. CDR3 bases: TGTGCCATCAGTGGGGACAGGGGTCAATATACGCAGTATTTT.

V is TRBV3-1 and J is TRBJ2-7, with 13 nucleotides matching TRBD2. Germline V gene sequence: CDR1 LGHDT, CDR2 YNNKEL (reference sequence). Losses at the gene ends were 2 bases for V and 5 bases for J; bases not matched to a gene: 6. This CDR3 comprises 16 residues. CDR3 bases: TGTGCCAGCAGCCAACCAGGGACTAGCGGGAACCACGAGCAGTACTTC. Its translation: CASSQPGTSGNHEQYF.

This clone was found a few times. The chain is built from TRBV15 and TRBJ2-7; no definite D call. The V gene's germline CDR1 is LNHNV and CDR2 YYDKDF (reference sequence). Trimming cost V 0 bases and J 4 bases, with 4 bases left between them. CDR3 length: 12 amino acids. CDR3 nucleotide sequence: TGTGCCACCAGCAGAGAAGGATACGAGCAGTACTTC. Protein product: CATSREGYEQYF.

This clone was observed many times. The chain combines TRBV5-4 with TRBJ2-5; D is possibly TRBD1 (5 bases). V lost 2 bases, J lost 2 bases, and 10 bases lay in between. CDR1 is SGHNT, CDR2 YYREEE, per germline (reference sequence). The CDR3 length is 14 residues. CDR3 in amino acids: CASSLLTGQETQYF. In DNA, the CDR3 is TGTGCCAGCAGCTTATTAACAGGACAAGAGACCCAGTACTTC.

The chain is built from TRBV19 and TRBJ2-1, with D possibly TRBD1 on 5 matching bases. The germline V and J ends were trimmed by 5 bases and 5 bases, with 13 bases remaining between them. CDR1 is LNHDA, CDR2 SQIVND, per germline (reference sequence). CDR3 length: 14 amino acids. CDR3 sequence (DNA): TGTGCCAGTAGTGCCTACAGGCCGGACAATGAGCAGTTCTTC. It codes for CASSAYRPDNEQFF.

The chain couples TRBV30 to TRBJ2-5; D is perhaps TRBD2 (6 bases). Germline assignment: CDR1 GTSNPN and CDR2 SVGIG (reference sequence). CDR3 size: 14 residues. Trimming left V 0 bases short and J 4 bases short, with 12 bases between. The DNA for the CDR3 is TGTGCCTGGAGTGTACACCGGGAGCGAGAGACCCAGTACTTC. Protein sequence: CAWSVHRERETQYF. The full variable domain, in which reference TRBV30 and TRBJ2-5 provide the parts outside the CDR3, is SQTIHQWPATLVQPVGSPLSLECTVEGTSNPNLYWYRQAAGRGLQLLFYSVGIGQISSEVPQNLSASRPQDRQFILSSKKLLLSDSGFYLCAWSVHRERETQYFGPGTRLLVL.

Judged by abundance, this clone is medium-sized. This chain connects TRBV20-1 to TRBJ2-1; 15 nucleotides align to TRBD2. CDR3 length: 16 amino acids. V was clipped by 6 bases and J by 3 bases; unmatched bases: 6. Looked up from germline, CDR1 is DFQATT and CDR2 is SNEGSKA (reference sequence). DNA of the CDR3: TGCAGTGCAACCCGGACTAGCGGGGGGGTCTACAATGAGCAGTTCTTC. Translating it yields CSATRTSGGVYNEQFF.

By share, this clone counts as medium-sized. The chain combines TRBV6-2 or TRBV6-3 with TRBJ1-6, with TRBD1 as a possible D gene (6 bases). Germline CDR1 is MNHEY and CDR2 is SVGEGT. Trimming took 4 bases from V and 0 from J, leaving 16 bases between them. The CDR3 spans 18 residues. The CDR3 DNA is TGTGCCAGCAGTTCAACCACCGCGGACAGCTCCTATAATTCACCCCTCCACTTT. Residues: CASSSTTADSSYNSPLHF.

The chain carries TRBV27 and TRBJ2-7; tentatively, D is TRBD1 (6 bases). V lost 4 bases to trimming and J lost 5 bases, with 12 bases between them. Germline CDR1 is MNHEY and CDR2 is SMNVEV (reference sequence). The CDR3 runs to 13 residues. The CDR3 DNA follows: TGTGCCAGCAGTTCATACAGGGTCCACGAGCAGTACTTC. It yields the protein CASSSYRVHEQYF.

This clone was detected many times. This chain connects TRBV30 to TRBJ1-4, with D hard to call. The V end lost 0 bases, the J end lost 10 bases, and 18 bases lay between the germline ends. Germline values: CDR1 GTSNPN, CDR2 SVGIG (reference sequence). The CDR3 spans 15 residues. DNA for the CDR3: TGTGCCTGGAGTGTAGCGCGAAATACGAACGGAAAACTGTTTTTT. Its translation: CAWSVARNTNGKLFF. Full variable domain (remainder filled in from reference TRBV30 and TRBJ1-4): SQTIHQWPATLVQPVGSPLSLECTVEGTSNPNLYWYRQAAGRGLQLLFYSVGIGQISSEVPQNLSASRPQDRQFILSSKKLLLSDSGFYLCAWSVARNTNGKLFFGSGTQLSVL.

Judged by abundance, this clone is medium-sized. The junction shows a germline mismatch at one end, possibly a read error. This rearrangement joins TRBV5-1 to TRBJ1-4; a weak D match, TRBD1 (6 bases). CDR3 length equals 14 residues. CDR1 is SGHRS and CDR2 is YFSETQ in the germline V gene. CDR3 coding DNA: TGCGCCAGCAGTTTGGACAGAACTAATGAAAAACTGTTTTTT. Its protein is CASSLDRTNEKLFF.

The rearrangement joins TRBV2 to TRBJ2-7; 12 positions match TRBD1. The CDR3 spans 14 residues. V gave up 6 bases and J gave up 3 bases; unmatched junction bases: 3. CDR1 and CDR2 from the germline V gene are SNHLY and FYNNEI. The CDR3 spells CASRGQGAGYEQYF. The CDR3, as DNA: TGTGCCAGCAGGGGACAGGGGGCTGGCTACGAGCAGTACTTC.

The V gene is TRBV7-3, the J gene TRBJ2-7; possible D gene TRBD1, 5 bases. Germline V gene data show CDR1 as SGHTA and CDR2 as FQGTGA. The length of the CDR3 is 15 residues. V lost 5 bases to trimming and J lost 3 bases, with 17 bases between them. Here the CDR3 DNA reads TGTGCCAGCAGCCGAGAAGGGGCAGGACACTACGAGCAGTACTTC. Amino acids: CASSREGAGHYEQYF.

This clone occurred a few times. J is TRBJ2-7 and V is TRBV28; no firm D call. The CDR3 is 11 amino acids. CDR1 and CDR2 from the germline V gene are MDHEN and SYDVKM. With 4 bases removed from V and 7 bases from J, the gap between germline ends came to 8 bases. The CDR3 DNA is TGTGCCAGCAGTTCCGGGTGGGAGCAGTACTTC. It encodes CASSSGWEQYF.

This clone is large. This sequence joins TRBV20-1 and TRBJ1-6; D possibly corresponds to TRBD1 (6 bases). V shed 2 bases and J shed 10 bases, with 9 bases lying between them. The CDR3 length is 12 residues. Germline V gene sequence: CDR1 DFQATT, CDR2 SNEGSKA (reference sequence). The CDR3 bases are TGCAGTGCTAGATCAGGGGACTCACCCCTCCACTTT. Protein product: CSARSGDSPLHF.

By sample fraction, this clone is medium-sized. The V call is TRBV19, the J call TRBJ2-3, with D perhaps TRBD1 or TRBD2 (5 bases each). Germline V gene sequence: CDR1 LNHDA, CDR2 SQIVND (reference sequence). Trimming took off 10 bases at V and 2 bases at J, with 16 bases between the two ends. The CDR3 totals 14 residues. CDR3 DNA sequence: TGTGCCACCCAACCCCGGGGCTCCACAGATACGCAGTATTTT. Its protein product is CATQPRGSTDTQYF.

This clone was counted many times. This rearrangement joins TRBV2 to TRBJ1-5; no clear D gene. Germline V gives CDR1 SNHLY, CDR2 FYNNEI. V dropped 4 bases and J dropped 4 bases, with 8 bases sitting between them. This CDR3 comprises 13 residues. In DNA form, the CDR3 reads TGTGCCAGCAGTGTTTATGAAAATCAGCCCCAGCATTTT. This sequence encodes CASSVYENQPQHF. The full variable domain, rest sourced from reference TRBV2 and TRBJ1-5, is EPEVTQTPSHQVTQMGQEVILRCVPISNHLYFYWYRQILGQKVEFLVSFYNNEISEKSEIFDDQFSVERPDGSNFTLKIRSTKLEDSAMYFCASSVYENQPQHFGDGTRLSIL.

This clone is categorized as medium-sized. The chain has TRBV24-1 and TRBJ2-7; TRBD2 is a possible D gene (6 bases). This CDR3 is built from 13 residues. The V gene lost 4 bases and the J gene lost 6 bases, with 12 bases spanning the gap. Germline CDR1 and CDR2: KGHDR and SFDVKD. The CDR3, as DNA: TGTGCCACCAGTGAGCGGGAAATAGGCGAGCAGTACTTC. It is translated as CATSEREIGEQYF.

The rearrangement uses TRBV18 and TRBJ2-3; TRBD1 agrees at 7 bases. This CDR3 comprises 19 residues. Unmatched junction bases numbered 17, after V lost 1 base and J lost 4 bases. Germline V gene lookup returns CDR1 KGHSH and CDR2 LQKENI. The CDR3 nucleotides are TGTGCCAGCTCACCACGCCAGACAGGGATAAGAAAAGGGTCAGATACGCAGTATTTT. The encoded protein is CASSPRQTGIRKGSDTQYF.

This clone showed up many times. The chain combines TRBV24-1 with TRBJ2-5; maybe TRBD2 (5 bases). V was cut by 12 bases and J by 5 bases, with 15 bases left in between. In germline, CDR1 is KGHDR, CDR2 SFDVKD. The CDR3 has 12 amino acids. The CDR3 sequence: CAARGGHETQYF. In nucleotides, the CDR3 is TGTGCCGCCCGTGGCGGGCACGAGACCCAGTACTTC.

This chain links TRBV5-1 with TRBJ1-1, with 8 bases matching TRBD1. Looked up from germline, CDR1 is SGHRS and CDR2 is YFSETQ. The CDR3 runs 14 residues. After removal of 8 bases from V and 0 bases from J, the junction contained 6 bases not matched to a gene. The CDR3 DNA is TGCGCCAGTACAGGGGGAAATTTGAACACTGAAGCTTTCTTT. Its translation is CASTGGNLNTEAFF.